This record concerns one T cell receptor beta chain sequence. The data were taken from a study of technical replicates of blood from a few donors. V was clipped by 5 bases and J by 6 bases; unmatched bases: 4. CDR1 and CDR2 from the germline V gene are MNHEY and SVGAGI. This CDR3 has 13 amino acids. Libraries were prepared by immunoSEQ multiplex PCR; TCRdb keeps only in-frame clonotypes and omits some of them. The sample holds just under 45,000 clones, 90% to 97% seen once. Sequenced: T cells isolated from PBMCs. The origin of this receptor is a human donor in good health. This sequence joins TRBV6-5 and TRBJ2-1, with 7 bases matching TRBD1. CDR3 loop: CASSPGGINEQFF. DNA of the CDR3: TGTGCCAGCAGTCCAGGGGGAATCAATGAGCAGTTCTTC.